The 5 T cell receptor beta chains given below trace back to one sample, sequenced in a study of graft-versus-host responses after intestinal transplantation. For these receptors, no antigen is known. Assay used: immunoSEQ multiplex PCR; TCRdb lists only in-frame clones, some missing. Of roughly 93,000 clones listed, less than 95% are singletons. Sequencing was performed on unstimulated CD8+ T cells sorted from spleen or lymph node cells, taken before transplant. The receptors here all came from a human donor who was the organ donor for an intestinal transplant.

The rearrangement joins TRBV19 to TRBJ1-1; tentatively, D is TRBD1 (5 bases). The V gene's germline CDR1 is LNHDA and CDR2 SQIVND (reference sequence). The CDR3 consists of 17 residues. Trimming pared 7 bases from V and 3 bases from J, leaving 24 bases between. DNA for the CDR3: TGTGCCAGTATCCCCACCACCATACAGGCCACGGACACTGAAGCTTTCTTT. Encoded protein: CASIPTTIQATDTEAFF.

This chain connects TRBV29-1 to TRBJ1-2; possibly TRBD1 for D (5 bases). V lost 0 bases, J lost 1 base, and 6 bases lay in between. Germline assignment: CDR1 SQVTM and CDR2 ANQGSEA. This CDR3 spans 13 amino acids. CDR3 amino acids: CSVEDRVNYGYTF. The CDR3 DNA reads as TGCAGCGTTGAAGACAGGGTTAACTATGGCTACACCTTC.

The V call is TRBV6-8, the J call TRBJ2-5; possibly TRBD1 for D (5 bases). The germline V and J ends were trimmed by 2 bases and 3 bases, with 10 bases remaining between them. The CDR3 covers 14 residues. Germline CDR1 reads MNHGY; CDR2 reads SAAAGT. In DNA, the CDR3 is TGTGCCAGCAGTTACGGGCAGGGAAAAGAGACCCAGTACTTC. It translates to CASSYGQGKETQYF.

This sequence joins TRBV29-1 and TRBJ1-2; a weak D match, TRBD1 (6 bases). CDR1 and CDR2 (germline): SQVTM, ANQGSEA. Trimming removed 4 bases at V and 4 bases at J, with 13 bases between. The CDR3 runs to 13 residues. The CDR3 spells CSVAPQGSYGYTF. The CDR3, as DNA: TGCAGCGTTGCTCCACAGGGTAGCTATGGCTACACCTTC. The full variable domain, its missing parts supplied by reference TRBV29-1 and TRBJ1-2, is SAVISQKPSRDICQRGTSLTIQCQVDSQVTMMFWYRQQPGQSLTLIATANQGSEATYESGFVIDKFPISRPNLTFSTLTVSNMSPEDSSIYLCSVAPQGSYGYTFGSGTRLTVV.

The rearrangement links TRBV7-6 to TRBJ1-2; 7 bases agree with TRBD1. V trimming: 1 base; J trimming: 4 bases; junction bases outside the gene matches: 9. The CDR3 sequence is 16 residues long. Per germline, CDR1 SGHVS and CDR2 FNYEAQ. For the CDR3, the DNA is TGTGCCAGCAGCTTAGACCCGACAGGGTCGAGCTATGGCTACACCTTC. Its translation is CASSLDPTGSSYGYTF.